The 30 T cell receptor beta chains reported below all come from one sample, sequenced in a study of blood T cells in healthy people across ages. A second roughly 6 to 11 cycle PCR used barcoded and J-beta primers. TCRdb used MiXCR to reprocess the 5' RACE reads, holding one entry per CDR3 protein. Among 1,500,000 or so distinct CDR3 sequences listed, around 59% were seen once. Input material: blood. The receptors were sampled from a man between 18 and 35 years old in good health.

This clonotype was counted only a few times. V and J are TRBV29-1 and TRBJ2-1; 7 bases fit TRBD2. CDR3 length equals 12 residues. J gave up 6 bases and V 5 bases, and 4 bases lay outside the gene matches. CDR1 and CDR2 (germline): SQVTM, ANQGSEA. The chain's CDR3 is CSVFWTSNEQFF. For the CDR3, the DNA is TGCAGCGTTTTCTGGACTAGCAATGAGCAGTTCTTC.

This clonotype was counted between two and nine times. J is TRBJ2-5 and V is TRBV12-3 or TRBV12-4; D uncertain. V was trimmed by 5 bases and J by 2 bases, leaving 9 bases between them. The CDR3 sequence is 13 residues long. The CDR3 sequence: CASSPYRQETQYF. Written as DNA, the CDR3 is TGTGCCAGCAGTCCATATCGACAAGAGACCCAGTACTTC.

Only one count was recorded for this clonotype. Here the CDR3 reads CSVADGNQPQHF. The CDR3 DNA sequence: TGCAGCGTTGCGGACGGGAATCAGCCCCAGCATTTT. This chain links TRBV29-1 with TRBJ1-5, with D hard to call. The CDR3 sequence is 12 residues long. Germline V gene sequence: CDR1 SQVTM, CDR2 ANQGSEA. V was pared by 4 bases and J by 4 bases, with 8 bases between.

CDR3 nucleotide sequence: TGCAGCGTTGTTGGGACAGGGTGGGAGCAGTACTTC. Translating it yields CSVVGTGWEQYF. This sequence joins TRBV29-1 and TRBJ2-7, with 9 bases matching TRBD1. Looked up from germline, CDR1 is SQVTM and CDR2 is ANQGSEA. Trimming cost V 4 bases and J 7 bases; bases outside gene matches: 5. CDR3 size: 12 residues.

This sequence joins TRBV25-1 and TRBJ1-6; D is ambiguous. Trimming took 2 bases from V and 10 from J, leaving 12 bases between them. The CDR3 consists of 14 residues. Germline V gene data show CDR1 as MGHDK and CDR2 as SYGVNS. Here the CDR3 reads CASSEERAQSPLHF. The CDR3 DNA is TGTGCCAGCAGTGAAGAAAGGGCTCAATCACCCCTCCACTTT.

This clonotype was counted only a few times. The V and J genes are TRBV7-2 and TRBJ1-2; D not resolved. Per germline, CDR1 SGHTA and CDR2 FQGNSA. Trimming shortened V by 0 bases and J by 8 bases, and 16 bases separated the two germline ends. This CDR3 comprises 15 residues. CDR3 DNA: TGTGCCAGCAGCTTAGCCGGTCGGCAGTATCTGGGCTACACCTTC. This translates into CASSLAGRQYLGYTF.

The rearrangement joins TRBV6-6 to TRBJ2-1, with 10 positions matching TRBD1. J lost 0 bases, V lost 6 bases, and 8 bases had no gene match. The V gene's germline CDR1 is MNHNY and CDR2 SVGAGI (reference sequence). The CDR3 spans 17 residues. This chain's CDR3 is CASSPTDRGSSYNEQFF. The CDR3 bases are TGTGCCAGCAGCCCGACGGACAGGGGGAGCTCCTACAATGAGCAGTTCTTC.

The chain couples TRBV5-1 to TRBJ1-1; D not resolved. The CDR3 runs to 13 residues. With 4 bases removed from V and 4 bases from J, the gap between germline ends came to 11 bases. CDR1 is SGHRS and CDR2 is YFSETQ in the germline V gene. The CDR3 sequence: CASSARRGTEAFF. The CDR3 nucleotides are TGCGCCAGCAGCGCCCGCCGGGGCACTGAAGCTTTCTTT. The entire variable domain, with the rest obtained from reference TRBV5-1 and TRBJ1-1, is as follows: KAGVTQTPRYLIKTRGQQVTLSCSPISGHRSVSWYQQTPGQGLQFLFEYFSETQRNKGNFPGRFSGRQFSNSRSEMNVSTLELGDSALYLCASSARRGTEAFFGQGTRLTVV.

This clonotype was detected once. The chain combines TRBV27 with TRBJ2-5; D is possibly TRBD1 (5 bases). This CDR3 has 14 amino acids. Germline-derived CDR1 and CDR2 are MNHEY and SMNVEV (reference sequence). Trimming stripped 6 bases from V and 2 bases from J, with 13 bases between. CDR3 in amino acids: CASRPETAQETQYF. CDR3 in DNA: TGTGCCAGCAGACCAGAGACAGCTCAAGAGACCCAGTACTTC.

The CDR3 spells CAISGSSGRGNEQFF. CDR3 nucleotide sequence: TGTGCCATCAGTGGATCTAGCGGGAGAGGCAATGAGCAGTTCTTC. V is TRBV10-3 and J is TRBJ2-1, with 10 bases fitting TRBD2. V gave up 4 bases and J gave up 6 bases; unmatched junction bases: 6. Germline CDR1 reads ENHRY; CDR2 reads SYGVKD. This CDR3 comprises 15 residues.

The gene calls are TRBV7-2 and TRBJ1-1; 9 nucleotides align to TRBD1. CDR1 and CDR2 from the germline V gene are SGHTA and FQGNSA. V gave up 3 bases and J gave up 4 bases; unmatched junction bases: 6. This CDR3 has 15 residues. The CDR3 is CASSFLGTGTTEAFF. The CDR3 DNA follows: TGTGCCAGCAGCTTCTTAGGGACAGGGACCACTGAAGCTTTCTTT.

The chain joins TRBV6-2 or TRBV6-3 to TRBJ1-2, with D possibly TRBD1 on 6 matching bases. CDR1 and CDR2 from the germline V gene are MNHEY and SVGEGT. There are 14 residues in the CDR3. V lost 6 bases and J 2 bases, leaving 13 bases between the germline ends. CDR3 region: CASSPGQWNYGYTF. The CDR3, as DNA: TGTGCCAGCAGCCCCGGACAGTGGAACTATGGCTACACCTTC.

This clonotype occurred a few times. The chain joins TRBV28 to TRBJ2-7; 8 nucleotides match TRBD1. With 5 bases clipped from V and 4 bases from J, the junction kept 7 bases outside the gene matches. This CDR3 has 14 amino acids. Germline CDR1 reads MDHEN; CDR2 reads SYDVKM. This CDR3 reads CASSPRTGRYEQYF. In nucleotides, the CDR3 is TGTGCCAGCAGTCCTCGGACAGGGAGGTACGAGCAGTACTTC.

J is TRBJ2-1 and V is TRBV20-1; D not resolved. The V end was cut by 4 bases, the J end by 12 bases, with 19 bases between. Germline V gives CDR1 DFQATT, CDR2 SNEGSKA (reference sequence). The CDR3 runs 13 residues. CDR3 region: CSATGQERKGQFF. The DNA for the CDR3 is TGCAGTGCTACAGGCCAGGAAAGAAAGGGGCAGTTCTTC.

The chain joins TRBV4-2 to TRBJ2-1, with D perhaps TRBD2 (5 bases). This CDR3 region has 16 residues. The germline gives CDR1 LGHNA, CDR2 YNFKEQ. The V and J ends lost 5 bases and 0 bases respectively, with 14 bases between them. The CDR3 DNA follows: TGTGCCAGCAGCTTTATCAAAGGGAGCTCCTACAATGAGCAGTTCTTC. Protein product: CASSFIKGSSYNEQFF.

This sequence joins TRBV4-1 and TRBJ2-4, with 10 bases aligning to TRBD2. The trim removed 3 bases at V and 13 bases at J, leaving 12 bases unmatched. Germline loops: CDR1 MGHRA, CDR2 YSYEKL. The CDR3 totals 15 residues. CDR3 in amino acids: CASSQEGGSGRKQYF. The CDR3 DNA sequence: TGCGCCAGCAGCCAGGAGGGAGGTAGCGGGAGGAAGCAGTACTTC.

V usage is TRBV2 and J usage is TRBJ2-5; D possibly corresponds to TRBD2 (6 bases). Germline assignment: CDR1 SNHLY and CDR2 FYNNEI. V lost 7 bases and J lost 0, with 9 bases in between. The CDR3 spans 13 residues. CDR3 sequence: CASNRDYQETQYF. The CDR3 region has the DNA TGTGCCAGCAATAGGGACTACCAAGAGACCCAGTACTTC.

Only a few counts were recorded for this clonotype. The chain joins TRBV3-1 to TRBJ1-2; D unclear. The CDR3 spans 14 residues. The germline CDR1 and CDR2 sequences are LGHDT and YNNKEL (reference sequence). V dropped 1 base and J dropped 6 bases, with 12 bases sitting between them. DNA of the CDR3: TGTGCCAGCAGCCAAGTAGAAGGAATTCATGGCTACACCTTC. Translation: CASSQVEGIHGYTF. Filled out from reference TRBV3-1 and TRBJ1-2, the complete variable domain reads DTAVSQTPKYLVTQMGNDKSIKCEQNLGHDTMYWYKQDSKKFLKIMFSYNNKELIINETVPNRFSPKSPDKAHLNLHINSLELGDSAVYFCASSQVEGIHGYTFGSGTRLTVV.

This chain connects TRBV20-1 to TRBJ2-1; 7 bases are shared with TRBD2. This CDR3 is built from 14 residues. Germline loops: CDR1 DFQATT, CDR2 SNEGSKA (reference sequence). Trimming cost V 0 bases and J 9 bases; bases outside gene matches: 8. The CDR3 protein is CSARDDGLVTEQFF. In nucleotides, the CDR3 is TGCAGTGCTAGAGACGACGGACTAGTTACTGAGCAGTTCTTC.

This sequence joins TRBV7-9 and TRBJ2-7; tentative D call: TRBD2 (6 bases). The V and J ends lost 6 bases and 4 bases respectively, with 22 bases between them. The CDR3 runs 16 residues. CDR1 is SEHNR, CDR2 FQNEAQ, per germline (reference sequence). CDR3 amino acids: CASSPGRQGGDYEQYF. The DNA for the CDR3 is TGTGCCAGCAGTCCCGGGCGCCAGGGAGGAGATTACGAGCAGTACTTC.

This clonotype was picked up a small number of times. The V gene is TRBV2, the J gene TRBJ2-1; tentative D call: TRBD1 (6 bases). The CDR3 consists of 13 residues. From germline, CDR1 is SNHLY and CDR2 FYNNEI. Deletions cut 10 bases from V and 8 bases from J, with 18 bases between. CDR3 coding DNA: TGTGCCATCCGAGGACAGAGGAGCGATGAGCAGTTCTTC. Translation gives CAIRGQRSDEQFF.

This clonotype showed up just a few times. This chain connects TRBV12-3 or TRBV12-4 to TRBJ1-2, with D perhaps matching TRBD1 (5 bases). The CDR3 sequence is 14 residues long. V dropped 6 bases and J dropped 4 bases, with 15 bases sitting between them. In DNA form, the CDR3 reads TGTGCCAGCAGGCCCCAGGGAATCCGCTATGGCTACACCTTC. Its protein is CASRPQGIRYGYTF.

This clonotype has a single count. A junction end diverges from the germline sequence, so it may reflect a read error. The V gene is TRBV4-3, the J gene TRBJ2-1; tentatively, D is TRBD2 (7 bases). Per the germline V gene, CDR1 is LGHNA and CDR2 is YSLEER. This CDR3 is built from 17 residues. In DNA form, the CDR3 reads TGCGCCAGCAGACAAGATCCGAGGGGGGGAGGATACAATGAGCAGTTCTTC. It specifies CASRQDPRGGGYNEQFF.

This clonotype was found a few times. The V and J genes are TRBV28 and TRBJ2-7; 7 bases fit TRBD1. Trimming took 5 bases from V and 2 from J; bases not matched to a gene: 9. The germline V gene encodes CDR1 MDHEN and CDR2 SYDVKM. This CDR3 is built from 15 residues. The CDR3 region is CASSRGGSKAYEQYF. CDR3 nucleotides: TGTGCCAGCAGTAGAGGGGGCAGCAAAGCCTACGAGCAGTACTTC.

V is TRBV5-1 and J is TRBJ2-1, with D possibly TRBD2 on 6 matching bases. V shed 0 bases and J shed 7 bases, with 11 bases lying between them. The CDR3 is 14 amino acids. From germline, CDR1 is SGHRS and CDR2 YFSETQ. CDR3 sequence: CASSLVWGENEQFF. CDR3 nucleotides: TGCGCCAGCAGCTTGGTATGGGGGGAGAATGAGCAGTTCTTC.

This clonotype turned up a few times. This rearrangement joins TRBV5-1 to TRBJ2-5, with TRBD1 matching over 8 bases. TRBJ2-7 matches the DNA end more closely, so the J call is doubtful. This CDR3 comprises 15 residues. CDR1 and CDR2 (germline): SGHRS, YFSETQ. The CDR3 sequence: CASSLGTGTLNEQYF. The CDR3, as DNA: TGCGCCAGCAGCTTGGGGACAGGGACATTAAACGAGCAGTACTTC.

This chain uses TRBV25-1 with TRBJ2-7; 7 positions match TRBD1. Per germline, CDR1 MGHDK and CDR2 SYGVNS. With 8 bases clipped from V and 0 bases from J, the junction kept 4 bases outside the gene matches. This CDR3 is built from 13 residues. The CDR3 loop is CASLGDSSYEQYF. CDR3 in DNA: TGTGCCAGCCTCGGGGACAGCTCCTACGAGCAGTACTTC.

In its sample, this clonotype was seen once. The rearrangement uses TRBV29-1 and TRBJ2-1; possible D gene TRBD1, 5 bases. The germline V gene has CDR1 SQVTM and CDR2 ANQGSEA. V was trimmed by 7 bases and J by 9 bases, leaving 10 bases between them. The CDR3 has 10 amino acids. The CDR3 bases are TGCAGCGCGGGTGGGGCTGAGCAGTTCTTC. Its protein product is CSAGGAEQFF.

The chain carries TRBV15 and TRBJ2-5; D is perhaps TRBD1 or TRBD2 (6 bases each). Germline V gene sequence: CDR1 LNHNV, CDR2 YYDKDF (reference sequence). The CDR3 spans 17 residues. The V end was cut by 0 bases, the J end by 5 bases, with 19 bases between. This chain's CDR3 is CATSRDGFAGTSETQYF. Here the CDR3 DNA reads TGTGCCACCAGCAGAGACGGCTTCGCGGGGACATCGGAGACCCAGTACTTC.

The DNA of the CDR3 is TGTGCCAGCAGCTTAGATATAGGATATAGCAATCAGCCCCAGCATTTT. It translates to CASSLDIGYSNQPQHF. The chain recombines TRBV7-2 with TRBJ1-5, with D unresolved. V was pared by 1 base and J by 0 bases, with 10 bases between. CDR3 length: 16 residues. Germline V gene lookup returns CDR1 SGHTA and CDR2 FQGNSA.